Below, one TCR beta chain is given with its context. These data come from a study of Ad26.COV2.S vaccination and SARS-CoV-2 variants. Profiling relied on immunoSEQ multiplex PCR, and the TCRdb table lists in-frame clones only, not all of them. The data hold roughly 40,000 clones, with approximately 80% observed a single time. Specimen: peripheral blood, collected after recovery from COVID-19. The source is a human donor who had recovered from COVID-19.

CDR3 DNA: TGCGCCAGCAGCTCCGGCGGGGTCGGGGAGACCCAGTACTTC. This encodes CASSSGGVGETQYF. The V call is TRBV5-1, the J call TRBJ2-5; maybe TRBD2 (6 bases). Trimming removed 3 bases at V and 5 bases at J, with 14 bases between. This CDR3 comprises 14 residues. Germline V gene sequence: CDR1 SGHRS, CDR2 YFSETQ.